This TCR beta chain was found in a study of shared clonotypes between healthy human individuals. This clone has a single count. TCRdb keeps only in-frame clones here, not all; method: immunoSEQ multiplex PCR. Of over 800,000 clones detected, 90% to 95% appear once; the ten largest clones hold more than 20%. CDR3 length: 16 residues. From germline, CDR1 is LGHNA and CDR2 YSLEER. Trimming cost V 1 base and J 4 bases; bases outside gene matches: 5. Naive CD8 cells, CD45RO-negative and positively selected for CCR7, excluded terminally differentiated effector memory CD45RA+ cells. Donors, without exception, were Caucasian adults residing in Nashville, Tennessee.

Sequencing was done on a sample of naive CD8+ T cells sorted from blood. This sequence joins TRBV4-3 and TRBJ2-1; 9 nucleotides line up with TRBD1. The clonotype was recovered from a man aged 25-40 years in good health. The CDR3 protein is CASSQGGTGLYNEQFF. DNA for the CDR3: TGCGCCAGCAGCCAAGGCGGGACAGGGTTATACAATGAGCAGTTCTTC.